These T cell receptor beta chains were read from a single sample in a study of CD8+CD57+ T cells in acquired aplastic anemia. From the reads, TCRdb called clonotypes with MiXCR, one entry per CDR3 protein. The sample has over 100,000 distinct CDR3 sequences, about 40% seen once. Sequencing was done on a sample of sorted CD4+, CD8+, or CD8+CD57+ T cells (not recorded which) from PBMCs. The receptors were sampled from a human donor in good health, serving as a control. The CDR3 runs from the conserved cysteine through the conserved F or W. Each record gives: V gene, clone size, J gene, D gene, CDR3 protein, CDR3 DNA. A D gene is named only where the DNA matches it firmly. Some rows have no size entry. The others give once, few or many, or a class for an expanded clone.

>TRBV19|many|TRBJ2-1|-
CASSIFGQGGGEQFF
TGTGCCAGTAGTATTTTCGGGCAGGGCGGAGGTGAGCAGTTCTTC
>TRBV7-9|-|TRBJ2-3|TRBD2
CASSLATSQMQYF
TGTGCCAGCAGCTTAGCGACTAGCCAGATGCAGTATTTT
>TRBV29-1|few|TRBJ2-1|TRBD2
CSGLVGAGGRNEQFF
TGCAGCGGCCTTGTTGGGGCGGGAGGTCGGAATGAGCAGTTCTTC
>TRBV19|-|TRBJ2-3|TRBD2
CASSIRLAGGIWDTQYF
TGTGCCAGTAGTATCCGTCTAGCGGGAGGGATCTGGGATACGCAGTATTTT
>TRBV20-1|many|TRBJ2-3|-
CSARVGGWTDTQYF
TGCAGTGCTAGAGTTGGGGGGTGGACAGATACGCAGTATTTT
>TRBV19|few|TRBJ1-2|TRBD1
CASSIFGTGMDGYTF
TGTGCCAGTAGTATATTCGGGACAGGGATGGATGGCTACACCTTC
>TRBV5-8|many|TRBJ1-1|TRBD1
CASSRNRGTEAFF
TGTGCCAGCAGCCGAAACAGGGGCACTGAAGCTTTCTTT
>TRBV5-1|-|TRBJ1-6|-
CASRVYEEDSPLHF
TGCGCCAGCAGAGTCTACGAGGAAGATTCACCCCTCCACTTT
>TRBV15|few|TRBJ1-1|-
CATSRPGNTEAFF
TGTGCCACCAGCAGACCTGGGAACACTGAAGCTTTCTTT
>TRBV7-2|-|TRBJ1-3|-
CVSSWLGSSGNTIYF
TGTGTCAGCAGTTGGTTAGGGAGCTCTGGAAACACCATATATTTT
>TRBV7-2|-|TRBJ1-2|TRBD1
CASSSGRGDYGYTF
TGTGCCAGCAGCTCCGGCAGGGGGGACTATGGCTACACCTTC
>TRBV6-1|many|TRBJ1-5|-
CASSDALNQPQHF
TGTGCCAGCAGTGACGCCCTCAATCAGCCCCAGCATTTT
>TRBV2|few|TRBJ2-6|-
CASSDGTF
TGTGCCAGCAGTGACGGGACTTTC
>TRBV15|-|TRBJ2-7|TRBD1
CATSIEQGYEQYF
TGTGCCACCAGCATAGAACAGGGGTACGAGCAGTACTTC
>TRBV20-1|-|TRBJ2-2|-
CSARATGTGELFF
TGCAGTGCTAGAGCCACAGGGACCGGGGAGCTGTTTTTT
>TRBV6-1|many|TRBJ1-2|-
CASIKTGTVGYTF
TGTGCCAGCATAAAAACAGGGACGGTTGGCTACACCTTC
>TRBV5-5|-|TRBJ1-1|-
CASSHGTTSGTEAFF
TGTGCCAGCAGCCATGGAACCACCTCGGGTACTGAAGCTTTCTTT
>TRBV7-8|many|TRBJ2-1|-
CASSWRGYSYNEQFF
TGTGCCAGCAGCTGGCGGGGTTACTCCTACAATGAGCAGTTCTTC
>TRBV10-3|-|TRBJ2-1|TRBD2
CAISGMTSGKSSYNEQFF
TGTGCCATCAGTGGGATGACTAGCGGGAAGAGCTCCTACAATGAGCAGTTCTTC
>TRBV6-5|few|TRBJ2-3|-
CASREVSLYTDTQYF
TGTGCCAGCAGGGAGGTTAGTCTCTACACAGATACGCAGTATTTT
>TRBV24-1|-|TRBJ1-2|TRBD1
CATSADRNYGYTF
TGTGCCACCAGTGCGGACAGGAATTATGGCTACACCTTC
>TRBV4-1|many|TRBJ2-5|-
CASSQDRTAGWETQYF
TGCGCCAGCAGCCAAGATCGGACTGCCGGTTGGGAGACCCAGTACTTC
>TRBV6-6|many|TRBJ2-7|-
CASSYSSAHEQYF
TGTGCCAGCAGTTACTCTTCCGCCCACGAGCAGTACTTC
>TRBV7-9|many|TRBJ1-4|TRBD1
CASSPTRGEKLFF
TGTGCCAGCAGCCCGACCAGGGGGGAAAAACTGTTTTTT
>TRBV4-1|many|TRBJ2-5|-
CASSLVMFETQYF
TGCGCCAGCAGCCTTGTCATGTTTGAGACCCAGTACTTC
>TRBV19|-|TRBJ1-2|TRBD1
CASGTGGGYTF
TGTGCCAGCGGGACAGGGGGCGGCTACACCTTC
>TRBV28|-|TRBJ2-3|-
CASSLLSDTQYF
TGTGCCAGCAGTTTATTGTCAGATACGCAGTATTTT
>TRBV2|-|TRBJ1-6|-
CASKKSGGTHLHF
TGTGCCAGCAAGAAGTCGGGCGGGACTCACCTCCACTTT
>TRBV7-9|-|TRBJ2-5|-
CASSLALAETQYF
TGTGCCAGCAGCTTAGCTCTAGCGGAGACCCAGTACTTC
>TRBV5-1|-|TRBJ2-1|-
CASSQFLVEYNEQFF
TGCGCCAGCAGCCAATTCCTTGTAGAGTACAATGAGCAGTTCTTC
>TRBV10-3|-|TRBJ1-4|TRBD1
CAISEWQGALTNEKLFF
TGTGCCATCAGTGAATGGCAGGGGGCGCTTACTAATGAAAAGCTGTTTTTT
>TRBV19|many|TRBJ1-3|-
CASTTATGMAGNTIYF
TGTGCTAGTACCACTGCGACGGGGATGGCTGGAAACACCATATATTTT
>TRBV5-6|few|TRBJ2-7|-
CASSLQRSHYEQYF
TGTGCCAGCAGCTTGCAGCGTTCCCACTACGAGCAGTACTTC
>TRBV6-1|many|TRBJ2-3|TRBD2
CASRQLAGNSDTQYF
TGTGCCAGCAGACAACTAGCGGGAAACTCAGATACGCAGTATTTT
>TRBV15|few|TRBJ2-7|TRBD1
CATSSPGTGRFSYEQYF
TGTGCCACCAGCAGTCCCGGGACAGGGCGGTTCTCCTACGAGCAGTACTTC
>TRBV5-1|many|TRBJ2-6|-
CASSLYSSGANVLTF
TGCGCCAGCAGCTTATACAGCTCTGGGGCCAACGTCCTGACTTTC
>TRBV6-4|few|TRBJ2-3|-
CASSVAGYTDTQYF
TGTGCCAGCAGTGTTGCTGGCTACACAGATACGCAGTATTTT
>TRBV7-9|-|TRBJ2-1|TRBD2
CASSVSSGGASFF
TGTGCCAGCAGCGTTTCTAGCGGGGGGGCCTCTTTCTTC
>TRBV3-1|many|TRBJ1-2|-
CASSQGLGLGSGYTF
TGTGCCAGCAGCCAAGGACTCGGACTGGGGTCTGGCTACACCTTC
>TRBV9|-|TRBJ1-1|-
CASSPLSEAFF
TGTGCCAGCAGCCCCTTAAGTGAAGCTTTCTTT
>TRBV14|many|TRBJ2-1|TRBD2
CASSRLTSGGSTEQFF
TGTGCCAGCAGCCGTTTGACTAGCGGGGGTTCGACTGAGCAGTTCTTC
>TRBV11-2|many|TRBJ2-1|TRBD2
CASSLQGLAGEQFF
TGTGCCAGCAGCCTCCAGGGACTAGCGGGTGAGCAGTTCTTC
>TRBV10-2|-|TRBJ2-7|TRBD2
CASTKGLAGGTSYEQYF
TGCGCCAGCACCAAAGGGCTAGCGGGGGGGACTTCCTACGAGCAGTACTTC
>TRBV9|many|TRBJ1-1|-
CASSVEGSGTEAFF
TGTGCCAGCAGCGTAGAGGGGTCGGGGACTGAAGCTTTCTTT
>TRBV7-9|-|TRBJ2-2|-
CASSLGQDTGELFF
TGTGCCAGCAGCTTAGGGCAGGACACCGGGGAGCTGTTTTTT
>TRBV20-1|many|TRBJ2-1|-
CSARAGDSAISYNEQFF
TGCAGTGCTAGAGCAGGGGATAGTGCAATCTCCTACAATGAGCAGTTCTTC
>TRBV7-8|-|TRBJ1-4|TRBD1
CASRPEGQGAGNEKLFF
TGTGCCAGCAGACCGGAGGGACAGGGGGCAGGGAACGAAAAACTGTTTTTT
>TRBV7-2|many|TRBJ1-2|-
CASSYDRYGYTF
TGTGCCAGCAGCTACGACAGATATGGCTACACCTTC
>TRBV5-4|many|TRBJ1-6|-
CASSLIDSYNSPLHF
TGTGCCAGCAGCTTGATCGACTCCTATAATTCACCCCTCCACTTT
>TRBV19|-|TRBJ1-5|-
CASSIVTGAQHF
TGTGCCAGTAGTATAGTTACAGGAGCCCAGCATTTT
>TRBV19|many|TRBJ2-1|TRBD1
CASSLNTPGQALNEQFF
TGTGCCAGTAGTCTTAATACTCCGGGACAGGCCTTGAATGAGCAGTTCTTC
>TRBV9|many|TRBJ2-7|-
CASSASSGAVFYEQYF
TGTGCCAGCAGCGCGTCATCAGGGGCCGTCTTCTACGAGCAGTACTTC
>TRBV10-1|-|TRBJ1-6|-
CASSDRANSPLHF
TGCGCCAGCAGTGACAGGGCCAATTCACCCCTCCACTTT
>TRBV30|few|TRBJ1-1|-
CAWSVRISHGNTEAFF
TGTGCCTGGAGTGTAAGGATATCTCACGGAAACACTGAAGCTTTCTTT
>TRBV5-1|many|TRBJ2-1|-
CASSFGARSSYNEQFF
TGCGCCAGCAGCTTCGGCGCCAGGAGCTCCTACAATGAGCAGTTCTTC
>TRBV19|-|TRBJ1-1|-
CASSVQPNTEAFF
TGTGCCAGTAGTGTCCAGCCGAACACTGAAGCTTTCTTT
>TRBV7-3|many|TRBJ2-3|-
CASSLMGGATDTQYF
TGTGCCAGCAGCTTAATGGGGGGGGCCACAGATACGCAGTATTTT
>TRBV12-3/TRBV12-4|many|TRBJ2-3|TRBD1
CASSWDRGRTDTQYF
TGTGCCAGCAGTTGGGACAGGGGGCGCACAGATACGCAGTATTTT
>TRBV10-3|many|TRBJ1-1|-
CAISESSVSEAFF
TGTGCCATCAGTGAGTCATCGGTATCAGAAGCTTTCTTT